This entry lists 14 T cell receptor beta chains sequenced from one sample in a study of regulatory T cells in long-lasting Graves disease. Arm-PCR of CDR3 regions with iRepertoire HTBI primers generated TCR beta libraries. Via MiXCR, TCRdb re-called the multiplex PCR reads, giving one row per CDR3 protein. In the table there are 360,000 or so distinct CDR3 sequences, over 15% of which are singletons. Time point denoted: newly diagnosed GD, antithyroid drugs for less than 3 months. The TCR library used RNA extracted from PBMCs. These data also featured in a second study, about T cells in Graves' hyperthyroidism and ophthalmopathy.

The sample in question was peripheral blood mononuclear cells (PBMCs), obtained at new diagnosis, from a patient treated with antithyroid drugs. These receptors originate from a man aged 35-49 years with Graves disease.

This clonotype came up many times. The rearrangement uses TRBV3-1 and TRBJ2-7; TRBD1 might be the D (6 bases). V was trimmed by 5 bases and J by 3 bases, leaving 11 bases between them. The germline gives CDR1 LGHDT, CDR2 YNNKEL (reference sequence). The CDR3 is made up of 13 amino acids. The DNA for the CDR3 is TGTGCCAGCAGCGGGGGACAATACTACGAGCAGTACTTC. This encodes CASSGGQYYEQYF.

This clonotype was detected many times. The chain couples TRBV19 to TRBJ1-1; D possibly corresponds to TRBD1 (5 bases). The germline V gene encodes CDR1 LNHDA and CDR2 SQIVND (reference sequence). Deletions cut 0 bases from V and 1 base from J, with 21 bases between. This CDR3 is built from 19 residues. The CDR3 region has the DNA TGTGCCAGTAGTATAGATTCTCTCCCGATGACAGAAGGGAACACTGAAGCTTTCTTT. It codes for CASSIDSLPMTEGNTEAFF.

This clonotype was counted ten times or more. The chain couples TRBV10-3 to TRBJ2-1; 11 bases align to TRBD1. Germline V gene sequence: CDR1 ENHRY, CDR2 SYGVKD. This CDR3 has 14 residues. Trimming took 8 bases from V and 13 from J; bases not matched to a gene: 13. DNA of the CDR3: TGTGCCATCCGCGGACAGGGGGCTCTGTCTGTTCAGTTCTTC. This encodes CAIRGQGALSVQFF.

This clonotype was found a few times. This chain joins TRBV27 and TRBJ2-4, with TRBD1 as a possible D gene (5 bases). V dropped 6 bases and J dropped 0 bases, with 9 bases sitting between them. The germline V gene has CDR1 MNHEY and CDR2 SMNVEV (reference sequence). This CDR3 region has 14 residues. The CDR3, as DNA: TGTGCCAGCAGCCACAGGTCAGCCAAAAACATTCAGTACTTC. Protein sequence: CASSHRSAKNIQYF.

This clonotype was observed at least ten times. The chain couples TRBV7-9 to TRBJ2-5; D is undetermined. CDR1 is SEHNR, CDR2 FQNEAQ, per germline (reference sequence). Trimming pared 5 bases from V and 0 bases from J, leaving 10 bases between. The CDR3 loop spans 14 amino acids. CDR3 sequence reads: CASSQLRDQETQYF. The CDR3 nucleotides are TGTGCCAGCAGCCAACTCCGGGACCAAGAGACCCAGTACTTC.

The chain employs TRBV4-3 and TRBJ2-7, with 10 positions matching TRBD1. In germline, CDR1 is LGHNA, CDR2 YSLEER. The CDR3 loop spans 15 amino acids. V shed 3 bases, J shed 4 bases, and the junction held 6 bases outside the gene matches. CDR3 amino acids: CASSQMTGGAYEQYF. The CDR3 coding sequence is TGCGCCAGCAGCCAGATGACAGGGGGCGCTTACGAGCAGTACTTC.

This clonotype has ten or more counts. The rearrangement joins TRBV12-3 or TRBV12-4 to TRBJ2-3; perhaps TRBD2 as D (5 bases). The germline V and J ends were trimmed by 6 bases and 1 base, with 11 bases remaining between them. The CDR3 has 14 amino acids. CDR3 bases: TGTGCCAGCAGGGCCTATAGCGGCACAGATACGCAGTATTTT. Protein product: CASRAYSGTDTQYF.

The DNA for the CDR3 is TGCAGTGCTAGAGTGGCAGGGCGGGAGACCCAGTACTTC. Protein product: CSARVAGRETQYF. The V call is TRBV20-1, the J call TRBJ2-5, with a tentative D call TRBD1 (5 bases). The V end lost 1 base, the J end lost 5 bases, and 11 bases lay between the germline ends. Germline-derived CDR1 and CDR2 are DFQATT and SNEGSKA (reference sequence). CDR3 length: 13 amino acids.

Note on this clonotype: A read error may explain this, as a much larger clone is one base away. The chain uses TRBV18 and TRBJ2-3; perhaps D is TRBD1 or TRBD2 (5 bases each). Judging by the DNA end, TRBJ2-1 fits better; the J call may be wrong. Per germline, CDR1 KGHSH and CDR2 LQKENI. The CDR3 is made up of 14 amino acids. The CDR3 loop reads CASAQREGSYEQFF. The CDR3 bases are TGTGCCAGCGCCCAAAGAGAGGGGAGCTACGAGCAGTTCTTC.

This clonotype has at least ten counts. The chain joins TRBV5-1 to TRBJ2-7, with D possibly matching TRBD1 (6 bases). From germline, CDR1 is SGHRS and CDR2 YFSETQ. The V and J ends lost 4 bases and 0 bases respectively, with 14 bases between them. This CDR3 region has 15 residues. The CDR3 bases are TGCGCCAGCAGCGTAACCGGGACACGCTCCTACGAGCAGTACTTC. Protein: CASSVTGTRSYEQYF.

To note about this clonotype: With a much larger clone just one base away, this may be a read error. This sequence joins TRBV7-9 and TRBJ2-3; D not certain. The CDR3 is 14 residues long. Germline CDR1 SEHNR, CDR2 FQNEAQ (reference sequence). The CDR3 reads CASSLRFWADMQYF. The CDR3 DNA reads as TGTGCCAGCAGCTTAAGGTTCTGGGCAGATATGCAGTATTTT.

This clonotype was detected ten times or more. The chain links TRBV3-1 to TRBJ2-7, with D possibly called TRBD1 or TRBD2 (5 bases each). With 3 bases removed from V and 4 bases from J, the gap between germline ends came to 13 bases. The germline gives CDR1 LGHDT, CDR2 YNNKEL (reference sequence). This CDR3 is built from 14 residues. CDR3 region: CASSQGRTVYEQYF. The DNA of the CDR3 is TGTGCCAGCAGCCAGGGACGGACTGTGTACGAGCAGTACTTC.

This clonotype showed up many times. The rearrangement uses TRBV2 and TRBJ1-5; no firm D call. V dropped 1 base and J dropped 0 bases, with 4 bases sitting between them. Germline lookup yields CDR1 SNHLY and CDR2 FYNNEI. The CDR3 contains 14 residues. CDR3 in DNA: TGTGCCAGCAGTGAAGACGGTAGCAATCAGCCCCAGCATTTT. This codes for CASSEDGSNQPQHF.

In regard to this clonotype: Since a much larger clone is just one base distant, this may be a read error. The chain joins TRBV5-1 to TRBJ1-4; D is unclear. Germline V lookup: CDR1 SGHRS, CDR2 YFSETQ. CDR3 length: 14 residues. The CDR3 DNA reads TGCGCCTGCAGCGGGGTTCCCGAGGGTGAAAAACTGTTTTTT. This gives the protein CACSGVPEGEKLFF.